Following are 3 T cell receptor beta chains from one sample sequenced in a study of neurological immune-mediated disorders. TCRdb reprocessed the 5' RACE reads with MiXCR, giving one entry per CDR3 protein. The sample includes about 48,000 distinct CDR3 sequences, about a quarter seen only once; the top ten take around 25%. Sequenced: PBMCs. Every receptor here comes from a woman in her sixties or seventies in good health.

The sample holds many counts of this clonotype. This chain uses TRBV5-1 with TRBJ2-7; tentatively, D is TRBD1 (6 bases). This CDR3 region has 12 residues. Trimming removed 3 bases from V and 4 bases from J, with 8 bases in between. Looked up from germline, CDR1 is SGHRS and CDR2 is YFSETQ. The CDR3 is CASSSGQYEQYF. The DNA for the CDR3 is TGCGCCAGCAGCTCCGGACAGTACGAGCAGTACTTC.

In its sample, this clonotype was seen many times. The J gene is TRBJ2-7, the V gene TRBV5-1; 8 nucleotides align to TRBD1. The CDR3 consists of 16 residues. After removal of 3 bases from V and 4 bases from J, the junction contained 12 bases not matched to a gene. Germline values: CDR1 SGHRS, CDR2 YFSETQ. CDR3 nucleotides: TGCGCCAGCAGCTCCGGGACAGGCCATGCCTTTTACGAGCAGTACTTC. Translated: CASSSGTGHAFYEQYF.

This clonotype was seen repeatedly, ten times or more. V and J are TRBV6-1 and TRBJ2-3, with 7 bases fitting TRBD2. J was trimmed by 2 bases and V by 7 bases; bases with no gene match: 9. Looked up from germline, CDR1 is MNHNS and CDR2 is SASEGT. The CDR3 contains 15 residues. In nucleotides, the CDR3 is TGTGCCAGCACCAATGGGGCGGGAGCCACAGATACGCAGTATTTT. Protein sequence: CASTNGAGATDTQYF.